These 23 T cell receptor beta chains share one sample of origin, sequenced in a study of CD8 T cells in acute hepatitis C reinfection. Stated time point: naive CD8 control sorted from an acute-time-point sample. Data came from immunoSEQ multiplex PCR; TCRdb stores just in-frame clones and leaves some out. The repertoire holds about 38,000 clones, with about 83% as singletons. What was sequenced was naive CD8+ T cells from PBMCs. These TCRs come from a man aged 25 to 40 with chronic hepatitis C.

V and J are TRBV2 and TRBJ1-4; D is unclear. V gave up 0 bases and J gave up 6 bases, with 17 bases separating them. The CDR3 loop spans 17 amino acids. Germline CDR1 and CDR2: SNHLY and FYNNEI. CDR3 nucleotide sequence: TGTGCCAGCAGTGAAGCGAGAGGAATCTCAACGGATGAAAAACTGTTTTTT. Translation gives CASSEARGISTDEKLFF. The variable domain in full, completed from reference TRBV2 and TRBJ1-4, reads EPEVTQTPSHQVTQMGQEVILRCVPISNHLYFYWYRQILGQKVEFLVSFYNNEISEKSEIFDDQFSVERPDGSNFTLKIRSTKLEDSAMYFCASSEARGISTDEKLFFGSGTQLSVL.

The chain couples TRBV2 to TRBJ2-3, with D tentatively TRBD1 (6 bases). V lost 2 bases, J lost 6 bases, and 18 bases lay in between. In germline, CDR1 is SNHLY, CDR2 FYNNEI. This CDR3 region has 16 residues. CDR3 sequence (DNA): TGTGCCAGCAGTGAACCCGGGACACCCCAGGGGGATACGCAGTATTTT. Amino acids: CASSEPGTPQGDTQYF.

As DNA, the CDR3 is TGCGCCAGCAGCTTCGACACCCCCCAGCTCTTTGGGGCCAACGTCCTGACTTTC. This gives the protein CASSFDTPQLFGANVLTF. The V and J genes are TRBV5-1 and TRBJ2-6; the D is unclear. The CDR3 has 18 amino acids. The germline CDR1 and CDR2 sequences are SGHRS and YFSETQ. V was pared by 2 bases and J by 3 bases, with 18 bases between.

The gene calls are TRBV7-2 and TRBJ2-1; no reliable D call. The CDR3 has 13 amino acids. Trimming pared 6 bases from V and 3 bases from J, leaving 9 bases between. CDR1 is SGHTA, CDR2 FQGNSA, per germline. This CDR3 reads CASRDANYNEQFF. The DNA of the CDR3 is TGTGCCAGCAGGGACGCAAACTACAATGAGCAGTTCTTC.

The chain uses TRBV10-1 and TRBJ2-1; TRBD2 aligns across 11 bases. Germline V gene data show CDR1 as WNHNN and CDR2 as SYGVQD (reference sequence). The CDR3 runs to 15 residues. Trimming at V came to 4 bases and at J to 7 bases, leaving 6 bases not matched to a gene. CDR3 residues: CASSAILAGENEQFF. In DNA, the CDR3 is TGCGCCAGCAGTGCGATACTAGCGGGAGAGAATGAGCAGTTCTTC.

This clone has just a few counts. The chain couples TRBV19 to TRBJ1-2, with D uncertain. The V end was cut by 3 bases, the J end by 0 bases, with 5 bases between. The germline gives CDR1 LNHDA, CDR2 SQIVND (reference sequence). The CDR3 has 13 residues. Here the CDR3 reads CASSMGANYGYTF. The CDR3, as DNA: TGTGCCAGTAGTATGGGAGCTAACTATGGCTACACCTTC.

This clone was observed a handful of times. V usage is TRBV9 and J usage is TRBJ1-2; D gene ambiguous. Between the trimmed V and J ends, which lost 3 bases and 5 bases, there was a span of 14 bases. CDR1 and CDR2 (germline): SGDLS, YYNGEE. This CDR3 spans 14 amino acids. CDR3 protein: CASSASRLGYGYTF. CDR3 coding DNA: TGTGCCAGCAGCGCGTCCCGTCTTGGTTATGGCTACACCTTC.

This clone was counted between two and nine times. The V call is TRBV4-2, the J call TRBJ2-5, with D hard to call. Germline V CDR1 and CDR2: LGHNA, YNFKEQ. V lost 0 bases, J lost 6 bases, and 14 bases lay in between. This CDR3 has 15 amino acids. The CDR3, as DNA: TGTGCCAGCAGCCAAGATACATCGGATTTAAAGACCCAGTACTTC. Protein sequence: CASSQDTSDLKTQYF.

V and J are TRBV9 and TRBJ2-6; D is possibly TRBD1 (5 bases). Germline CDR1 SGDLS, CDR2 YYNGEE. V was clipped by 3 bases and J by 0 bases, with 10 bases between them. CDR3 length: 16 residues. CDR3 protein: CASSERQFSGANVLTF. DNA for the CDR3: TGTGCCAGCAGCGAGCGACAGTTCTCTGGGGCCAACGTCCTGACTTTC.

The chain combines TRBV7-9 with TRBJ1-1, with 7 bases that match TRBD1. Germline V gene sequence: CDR1 SEHNR, CDR2 FQNEAQ (reference sequence). The CDR3 sequence is 13 residues long. Trimming took 7 bases from V and 6 from J; bases not matched to a gene: 8. CDR3 sequence (DNA): TGTGCCAGCACCCCAGGGGGGAGCGCTGAAGCTTTCTTT. Encoded protein: CASTPGGSAEAFF.

The chain links TRBV13 to TRBJ2-1; 8 nucleotides match TRBD2. Germline lookup yields CDR1 PRHDT and CDR2 FYEKMQ (reference sequence). The CDR3 runs 16 residues. V lost 7 bases to trimming and J lost 4 bases; unmatched junction nucleotides: 12. CDR3 sequence reads: CASKPSAGVGYNEQFF. CDR3 DNA sequence: TGTGCCAGCAAACCCTCAGCGGGAGTGGGGTACAATGAGCAGTTCTTC.

The rearrangement uses TRBV28 and TRBJ1-5; D is ambiguous. The germline V gene has CDR1 MDHEN and CDR2 SYDVKM. CDR3 length: 10 residues. V was shortened by 3 bases and J by 6 bases, with 0 bases between the two germline ends. The CDR3 loop reads CASSFQPQHF. The CDR3, as DNA: TGTGCCAGCAGTTTTCAGCCCCAGCATTTT.

The chain uses TRBV19 and TRBJ2-1; 9 nucleotides match TRBD1. Trimming at V came to 3 bases and at J to 9 bases, leaving 9 bases not matched to a gene. This CDR3 contains 15 residues. From germline, CDR1 is LNHDA and CDR2 SQIVND (reference sequence). In DNA form, the CDR3 reads TGTGCCAGTAGTATCGGGGGGACAGGGTTGCCTGAGCAGTTCTTC. This translates into CASSIGGTGLPEQFF. The complete variable domain, with remaining parts taken from reference TRBV19 and TRBJ2-1, reads DGGITQSPKYLFRKEGQNVTLSCEQNLNHDAMYWYRQDPGQGLRLIYYSQIVNDFQKGDIAEGYSVSREKKESFPLTVTSAQKNPTAFYLCASSIGGTGLPEQFFGPGTRLTVL.

The J gene is TRBJ2-7, the V gene TRBV25-1, with D possibly called TRBD1 or TRBD2 (6 bases each). Per the germline V gene, CDR1 is MGHDK and CDR2 is SYGVNS. V was cut by 1 base and J by 4 bases, with 17 bases left in between. This CDR3 region has 16 residues. The CDR3: CASSEFGGPPFYEQYF. The DNA of the CDR3 is TGTGCCAGCAGTGAATTCGGGGGCCCTCCGTTTTACGAGCAGTACTTC.

This chain connects TRBV19 to TRBJ2-2; no definite D call. The CDR3 totals 15 residues. Looked up from germline, CDR1 is LNHDA and CDR2 is SQIVND (reference sequence). V was trimmed by 10 bases and J by 3 bases, leaving 18 bases between them. CDR3 DNA: TGTGCCACCTCCCTCGGCGGATTGGACACCGGGGAGCTGTTTTTT. Its translation is CATSLGGLDTGELFF.

V is TRBV7-6 and J is TRBJ2-5, with TRBD1 matching over 8 bases. V was pared by 8 bases and J by 3 bases, with 11 bases of the junction left unmatched. CDR3 length: 15 amino acids. The germline gives CDR1 SGHVS, CDR2 FNYEAQ. The DNA for the CDR3 is TGTGCCAGCGGGGTCTGGCCGGGACAGGAAGAGACCCAGTACTTC. Translating it yields CASGVWPGQEETQYF. Full variable domain (remainder filled in from reference TRBV7-6 and TRBJ2-5): GAGVSQSPRYKVTKRGQDVALRCDPISGHVSLYWYRQALGQGPEFLTYFNYEAQQDKSGLPNDRFSAERPEGSISTLTIQRTEQRDSAMYRCASGVWPGQEETQYFGPGTRLLVL.

The V and J genes are TRBV7-3 and TRBJ2-3; TRBD2 agrees at 10 bases. The CDR3 is made up of 15 amino acids. V shed 5 bases and J 4 bases; nucleotides not matched to a gene: 6. Germline lookup yields CDR1 SGHTA and CDR2 FQGTGA. CDR3 sequence reads: CASSGAGGMSDTQYF. CDR3 coding DNA: TGTGCCAGCAGCGGAGCGGGAGGGATGTCAGATACGCAGTATTTT.

This sequence joins TRBV15 and TRBJ2-3; no definite D call. Germline lookup yields CDR1 LNHNV and CDR2 YYDKDF (reference sequence). The CDR3 extends over 13 amino acids. With 0 bases removed from V and 3 bases from J, the gap between germline ends came to 4 bases. As DNA, the CDR3 is TGTGCCACCAGCAGAGATACTACAGATACGCAGTATTTT. Encoded protein: CATSRDTTDTQYF.

This clone was detected a few times. V and J are TRBV19 and TRBJ1-2; D is perhaps TRBD1 (5 bases). The CDR3 has 12 amino acids. Germline-derived CDR1 and CDR2 are LNHDA and SQIVND (reference sequence). The V end was cut by 5 bases, the J end by 6 bases, with 10 bases between. In DNA form, the CDR3 reads TGTGCCAGTAGTCATGGGACCAATGGCTACACCTTC. This sequence encodes CASSHGTNGYTF.

V is TRBV4-1 and J is TRBJ2-7; TRBD2 is a possible D gene (6 bases). V lost 2 bases, J lost 1 base, and 12 bases lay in between. Germline CDR1 MGHRA, CDR2 YSYEKL. The CDR3 contains 15 residues. In nucleotides, the CDR3 is TGCGCCAGCAGCCAATGGGGGGTTGGTTCCTACGAGCAGTACTTC. Its protein is CASSQWGVGSYEQYF.

The chain links TRBV11-2 to TRBJ2-1; 7 positions match TRBD2. The ends lost 0 bases at V and 0 bases at J; junction bases unmatched: 2. The CDR3 has 16 amino acids. CDR1 and CDR2 from the germline V gene are SGHAT and FQNNGV. The DNA for the CDR3 is TGTGCCAGCAGCTTAGATGGACTAGGCTCCTACAATGAGCAGTTCTTC. Amino acids: CASSLDGLGSYNEQFF.

The table lists this clone with a count of one. This chain joins TRBV11-2 and TRBJ2-7; a weak D match, TRBD2 (6 bases). The ends were cut back, 5 bases at V and 5 bases at J, with 19 bases in the middle. The CDR3 has 15 residues. Germline values: CDR1 SGHAT, CDR2 FQNNGV. The CDR3 coding sequence is TGTGCCAGCAGCCCCACGGGGAGCGGGTCGGACGAGCAGTACTTC. It is translated as CASSPTGSGSDEQYF.

The chain combines TRBV19 with TRBJ2-1, with 8 bases identical to TRBD1. This CDR3 has 15 residues. J lost 3 bases, V lost 4 bases, and 5 bases had no gene match. Germline V gene lookup returns CDR1 LNHDA and CDR2 SQIVND (reference sequence). This chain's CDR3 is CASSTNGQGYNEQFF. In DNA, the CDR3 is TGTGCCAGTAGTACCAACGGACAGGGCTACAATGAGCAGTTCTTC. Based on the CDR3 plus reference TRBV19 and TRBJ2-1, the full variable domain is DGGITQSPKYLFRKEGQNVTLSCEQNLNHDAMYWYRQDPGQGLRLIYYSQIVNDFQKGDIAEGYSVSREKKESFPLTVTSAQKNPTAFYLCASSTNGQGYNEQFFGPGTRLTVL.